This is a list of T cell receptor beta chains from one sample in a study of CXCR3-negative and CXCR3-positive naive CD8 T cells. After re-calling the 5' RACE reads, TCRdb lists one entry per CDR3 protein, DNA absent. The sample shows some 66,000 distinct CDR3 sequences, and 1.5% sits with its ten largest clones. Sequences were obtained from naive CXCR3- CD8+ T cells from blood. These receptors all stem from a human donor in good health. Some clones in this sample may be carry-over from other donors' samples. Both conserved end residues are part of each CDR3.

CSVSPANTEAFF,TRBV29-1,TRBJ1-1
CASSAPVLTEQFF,TRBV7-9,TRBJ2-1
CASTYSGEAHRGYTF,TRBV12-3/TRBV12-4,TRBJ1-2
CSALGQENTEAFF,TRBV20-1,TRBJ1-1
CASSFDRGNTEAFF,TRBV28,TRBJ1-1
CASSTGTQGTYNEQFF,TRBV6-4,TRBJ2-1
CASRAASRLTRNTGELFF,TRBV7-9,TRBJ2-2
CSARDLGRGSYEQYF,TRBV20-1,TRBJ2-7
CSVETSPWGEQYF,TRBV29-1,TRBJ2-7
CASSSPGTSGNYEQYF,TRBV7-6,TRBJ2-7
CASRSDGYEQYF,TRBV5-1,TRBJ2-7
CSVVPASTEAFF,TRBV29-1,TRBJ1-1
CASSSPLGGSPEAFF,TRBV28,TRBJ1-1
CASSRRVGQETQYF,TRBV4-2,TRBJ2-5
CASSEDHRGHNYGYTF,TRBV7-2,TRBJ1-2
CAISESPTSGNNEQFF,TRBV10-3,TRBJ2-1
CASSIDRTNQPQHF,TRBV4-1,TRBJ1-5
CASSAPSWGKNEQFF,TRBV9,TRBJ2-1
CAIGQGLSGSFLWENEQFF,TRBV28,TRBJ2-1
CSAKRGGTGTGELFF,TRBV20-1,TRBJ2-2
CASSQSRPRSSTGELFF,TRBV23-1,TRBJ2-2
CASSFLTGGNEKLFF,TRBV28,TRBJ1-4
CASSLLDYDEQFF,TRBV7-9,TRBJ2-1
CASSFGLNTEAFF,TRBV6-6,TRBJ1-1
CASSPTYTDTQYF,TRBV14,TRBJ2-3
CASSYPGGASPYEQYF,TRBV7-9,TRBJ2-7
CSVASGGNSYEQYF,TRBV29-1,TRBJ2-7
CASRLSDTGELFF,TRBV28,TRBJ2-2
CASSYSTSSYEQYF,TRBV6-2/TRBV6-3,TRBJ2-7
CASSLSRTGFYNEQFF,TRBV6-2/TRBV6-3,TRBJ2-1
CSVEGDRYDYGYTF,TRBV29-1,TRBJ1-2
CASSQDAERQSYEQYF,TRBV3-1,TRBJ2-7
CASSLQGGYNEQFF,TRBV28,TRBJ2-1
CASSSLAGVSTDTQYF,TRBV7-8,TRBJ2-3
CASSSGPGPNEKLFF,TRBV7-9,TRBJ1-4
CASSEGLSSYNEQFF,TRBV7-3,TRBJ2-1
CASSLTGGPSGF,TRBV5-6,TRBJ1-1
CSVGQRGLAGDIAYNEQFF,TRBV29-1,TRBJ2-1
CSAREPGTNHPYNEQFF,TRBV20-1,TRBJ2-1
CASSLVGGGSGELFF,TRBV7-2,TRBJ2-2
CASSPSGTSGSYPTGELFF,TRBV5-1,TRBJ2-2
CASSFGVTGIRTDTQYF,TRBV7-2,TRBJ2-3
CSARAEIEQYF,TRBV20-1,TRBJ2-7
CASSQEGVGSGETQYF,TRBV4-3,TRBJ2-5
CSVVPISGISYEQYF,TRBV29-1,TRBJ2-7
CASSQARRIISGIPYEQYF,TRBV4-3,TRBJ2-7
CASSYQTGQGYGYTF,TRBV6-2/TRBV6-3,TRBJ1-2
CASSLGGGQGDYEQYF,TRBV28,TRBJ2-7
CASSPPFSSYEQYF,TRBV7-9,TRBJ2-7
CASSLSGQGAREQYF,TRBV7-9,TRBJ2-7
CASGLGGQAGYTF,TRBV12-5,TRBJ1-2
CASSLLAGGTYEQYF,TRBV28,TRBJ2-7
CATSTRPGTTNYGYTF,TRBV15,TRBJ1-2
CSAGQGYYGYTF,TRBV20-1,TRBJ1-2
CASSVGRAGGYEQFF,TRBV9,TRBJ2-1